Here is one T cell receptor (beta chain) with its context. Its antigen is currently unknown. The data originate from a study of shared clonotypes between healthy human individuals. Study results and limitations: Naive subsets generally had larger estimated richness than memory subsets. Clonotype sharing levels among donors were expected to vary with sequencing depth.

V lost 0 bases to trimming and J lost 0 bases, with 14 bases between them. Germline V CDR1 and CDR2: SGDLS, YYNGEE. This CDR3 region has 17 residues. Sorted-subset replicate PCR reactions contained 200 to 250 ng DNA, corresponding to around 30,000 T cell genomes. In the study's own analysis: Junction-only sequences produced by ImmunoSEQ had no quality scores, so filtering differed. Profiled with immunoSEQ multiplex PCR; TCRdb holds only in-frame clones, not every one. The V and J calls and the clone size are those of that table, but D and trimming were determined from the DNA. Counted here are 1.4 million or so clones, approximately 98.5% occurring once; the ten biggest clones make up 0.36%.

J is TRBJ2-3 and V is TRBV9; D ambiguous. The sequence was obtained from a man aged 30 to 39 in good health. The sample comprised naive CD4+ T cells sorted from blood. The subset here: CD45RA+ positively selected. The CDR3: CASSVVGSVHSTDTQYF. CDR3 nucleotides: TGTGCCAGCAGCGTAGTAGGTTCGGTCCATAGCACAGATACGCAGTATTTT.